These 26 T cell receptor beta chains share one sample of origin, sequenced in a study of shared clonotypes between healthy human individuals. In the naive CD8 group, cells lacked CD45RO and were positively selected for CCR7, so terminally differentiated effector memory CD45RA+ cells were left out. Sequencing was performed with immunoSEQ multiplex PCR; in TCRdb, only in-frame clones are kept and a portion is missing. The profile shows around 2.1 million clones, around 93% of them singletons. The specimen was naive CD8+ T cells from PBMCs. The origin of the receptors is a young man in good health. Some clones in this sample may be carry-over from other donors' samples.

The V call is TRBV4-3, the J call TRBJ1-1; 7 bases are shared with TRBD1. Germline CDR1 is LGHNA and CDR2 is YSLEER. The CDR3 runs to 18 residues. Trimming took 4 bases from V and 4 from J; bases not matched to a gene: 18. CDR3 nucleotides: TGCGCCAGCAGCCCCCACCCGTCAGGGCCCCAGGGGGGCACTGAAGCTTTCTTT. This codes for CASSPHPSGPQGGTEAFF.

J is TRBJ2-4 and V is TRBV6-6; tentative D call: TRBD2 (5 bases). Trimming cost V 1 base and J 0 bases, with 10 bases left between them. Germline values: CDR1 MNHNY, CDR2 SVGAGI (reference sequence). This CDR3 region has 16 residues. For the CDR3, the DNA is TGTGCCAGCAGTTACTATTCGGGGTTAGCCAAAAACATTCAGTACTTC. It is translated as CASSYYSGLAKNIQYF.

This chain uses TRBV2 with TRBJ1-2; 10 nucleotides line up with TRBD1. The CDR3 runs to 16 residues. Unmatched junction bases numbered 10, after V lost 7 bases and J lost 2 bases. Germline CDR1 is SNHLY and CDR2 is FYNNEI. DNA of the CDR3: TGTGCCAGCACCAGGGGACAGGGGCAGGCGAACTATGGCTACACCTTC. Translation: CASTRGQGQANYGYTF.

The chain joins TRBV15 to TRBJ2-1; TRBD2 matches at 7 bases. V shed 2 bases, J shed 6 bases, and the junction held 10 bases outside the gene matches. The CDR3 is 16 amino acids. Germline values: CDR1 LNHNV, CDR2 YYDKDF (reference sequence). CDR3 residues: CATSRKTRDYPNEQFF. The CDR3, as DNA: TGTGCCACCAGCAGAAAGACCCGGGACTACCCCAATGAGCAGTTCTTC.

The rearrangement uses TRBV11-2 and TRBJ2-3; D is uncertain. Germline V CDR1 and CDR2: SGHAT, FQNNGV. This CDR3 has 13 amino acids. V was trimmed by 2 bases and J by 5 bases, leaving 8 bases between them. The CDR3 loop is CASSLLREDTQYF. In DNA, the CDR3 is TGTGCCAGCAGCTTACTCCGAGAAGATACGCAGTATTTT.

The V call is TRBV27, the J call TRBJ2-1, with TRBD2 as a possible D gene (6 bases). Trimming stripped 3 bases from V and 7 bases from J, with 13 bases between. This CDR3 comprises 14 residues. Germline assignment: CDR1 MNHEY and CDR2 SMNVEV (reference sequence). Written as DNA, the CDR3 is TGTGCCAGCAGTTTTGACGGGAGTCCGAATGAGCAGTTCTTC. Protein: CASSFDGSPNEQFF.

This sequence joins TRBV7-9 and TRBJ1-1; TRBD1 aligns across 11 bases. CDR1 is SEHNR and CDR2 is FQNEAQ in the germline V gene (reference sequence). V was pared by 5 bases and J by 4 bases, with 6 bases of the junction left unmatched. The CDR3 is made up of 15 amino acids. The CDR3 here is CASSTPGQGVTEAFF. The CDR3, as DNA: TGTGCCAGCAGCACACCGGGACAGGGGGTCACTGAAGCTTTCTTT.

This rearrangement joins TRBV28 to TRBJ1-4; D gene ambiguous. The V and J ends lost 6 bases and 8 bases respectively, with 16 bases between them. This CDR3 region has 14 residues. The V gene's germline CDR1 is MDHEN and CDR2 SYDVKM. The CDR3 nucleotides read TGTGCCAGCAGCCCCGGACGAGGGCACGAAAAACTGTTTTTT. It yields the protein CASSPGRGHEKLFF.

The chain couples TRBV19 to TRBJ2-1; TRBD1 agrees at 7 bases. Germline V gene lookup returns CDR1 LNHDA and CDR2 SQIVND (reference sequence). The CDR3 extends over 16 amino acids. With 5 bases clipped from V and 2 bases from J, the junction kept 9 bases outside the gene matches. The DNA for the CDR3 is TGTGCCAGTAGTCCCAAGGACAGGATTACCTACAATGAGCAGTTCTTC. It translates to CASSPKDRITYNEQFF.

The chain employs TRBV5-6 and TRBJ2-7, with 7 bases lining up with TRBD2. V shed 3 bases, J shed 0 bases, and the junction held 9 bases outside the gene matches. CDR1 and CDR2 from the germline V gene are SGHDT and YYEEEE. The CDR3 is made up of 16 amino acids. In nucleotides, the CDR3 is TGTGCCAGCAGCTCGCCGGGGGAGGGGAGCTCCTACGAGCAGTACTTC. It specifies CASSSPGEGSSYEQYF. The complete variable domain, with remaining parts taken from reference TRBV5-6 and TRBJ2-7, reads DAGVTQSPTHLIKTRGQQVTLRCSPKSGHDTVSWYQQALGQGPQFIFQYYEEEERQRGNFPDRFSGHQFPNYSSELNVNALLLGDSALYLCASSSPGEGSSYEQYFGPGTRLTVT.

CDR3 nucleotides: TGCGCCAGCAGCCGGCACTTCAATCAGCCCCAGCATTTT. The encoded protein is CASSRHFNQPQHF. The chain carries TRBV4-1 and TRBJ1-5; D is unresolved. In germline, CDR1 is MGHRA, CDR2 YSYEKL. V dropped 4 bases and J dropped 3 bases, with 7 bases sitting between them. The CDR3 has 13 amino acids.

The rearrangement links TRBV4-1 to TRBJ2-4; no clear D gene. Germline loops: CDR1 MGHRA, CDR2 YSYEKL. V was shortened by 3 bases and J by 0 bases, with 15 bases between the two germline ends. CDR3 length: 17 residues. CDR3 sequence: CASSHPSLTLAKNIQYF. Written as DNA, the CDR3 is TGCGCCAGCAGCCACCCGTCTCTTACTCTAGCCAAAAACATTCAGTACTTC.

Comments on this clone: Other DNA sequences in this sample translate to the same CDR3. The genes are TRBV6-5 and TRBJ2-7, with unresolved D. Germline V gene data show CDR1 as MNHEY and CDR2 as SVGAGI. This CDR3 spans 12 amino acids. V lost 5 bases and J lost 0, with 5 bases in between. This CDR3 is CASSPGSYEQYF. CDR3 nucleotide sequence: TGTGCCAGCAGTCCAGGCTCCTACGAGCAGTACTTC.

This chain links TRBV28 with TRBJ2-2, with D perhaps matching TRBD1 (5 bases). Germline CDR1 is MDHEN and CDR2 is SYDVKM. This CDR3 comprises 15 residues. V was trimmed by 1 base and J by 7 bases, leaving 13 bases between them. For the CDR3, the DNA is TGTGCCAGCAGTTTATTGGGGCAGCAGGTCGGGGAGCTGTTTTTT. Amino acid sequence: CASSLLGQQVGELFF.

CDR3 bases: TGTGCCAGCTCACCCCCTGACCCCGGACGGCTTTTTAACACTGAAGCTTTCTTT. Amino acid sequence: CASSPPDPGRLFNTEAFF. The chain carries TRBV18 and TRBJ1-1; D gene uncertain. Trimming removed 3 bases at V and 2 bases at J, with 22 bases between. Germline-derived CDR1 and CDR2 are KGHSH and LQKENI. CDR3 length: 18 amino acids.

To note about this clone: Germline is not matched at one junction end, which may reflect a read error. The chain couples TRBV4-3 to TRBJ2-1, with D unclear. Germline CDR1 reads LGHNA; CDR2 reads YSLEER. The CDR3 covers 15 residues. CDR3 sequence: CASSQPRASNNEQFF. The CDR3, as DNA: TGCGCCAGCAGCCAACCTAGAGCCTCCAACAATGAGCAGTTCTTC.

The chain combines TRBV2 with TRBJ2-3; 8 nucleotides agree with TRBD2. Looked up from germline, CDR1 is SNHLY and CDR2 is FYNNEI. This CDR3 comprises 15 residues. The ends lost 0 bases at V and 4 bases at J; junction bases unmatched: 3. The CDR3 spells CASSEAREGADTQYF. Written as DNA, the CDR3 is TGTGCCAGCAGTGAAGCCCGGGAGGGTGCAGATACGCAGTATTTT.

The chain employs TRBV18 and TRBJ1-5; possibly TRBD1 for D (5 bases). CDR1 is KGHSH, CDR2 LQKENI, per germline. V lost 3 bases to trimming and J lost 2 bases, with 11 bases between them. The CDR3 length is 15 residues. CDR3 amino acids: CASSPGRAGNQPQHF. The CDR3 DNA is TGTGCCAGCTCACCCGGCAGGGCTGGCAATCAGCCCCAGCATTTT.

In this sample, this clone turned up once. The V gene is TRBV4-1, the J gene TRBJ2-1; 8 bases are a match to TRBD2. CDR1 is MGHRA and CDR2 is YSYEKL in the germline V gene. With V trimmed by 4 bases and J by 0 bases, 5 bases remained unmatched. The CDR3 contains 16 residues. CDR3 amino acids: CASSRLLADSYNEQFF. The CDR3 DNA reads TGCGCCAGCAGCCGCTTACTAGCGGACTCCTACAATGAGCAGTTCTTC.

About this clone: Different DNA sequences within this sample yield the same CDR3. This chain connects TRBV27 to TRBJ2-1; 8 nucleotides agree with TRBD1. Germline assignment: CDR1 MNHEY and CDR2 SMNVEV (reference sequence). The CDR3 runs to 14 residues. The ends lost 0 bases at V and 7 bases at J; junction bases unmatched: 2. The CDR3 DNA sequence: TGTGCCAGCAGTTTATCTCGGACAGGGAATGAGCAGTTCTTC. It specifies CASSLSRTGNEQFF.

This sequence joins TRBV7-9 and TRBJ2-3; D possibly corresponds to TRBD2 (5 bases). CDR1 is SEHNR and CDR2 is FQNEAQ in the germline V gene (reference sequence). There are 15 residues in the CDR3. Trimming took 1 base from V and 1 from J, leaving 9 bases between them. CDR3 bases: TGTGCCAGCAGCTTAGAGGACTTACGCACAGATACGCAGTATTTT. It translates to CASSLEDLRTDTQYF.

CDR3 nucleotide sequence: TGTGCCAGCAGTCCCAGGACAGGGGAGGTAGTTCAGCCCCAGCATTTT. It is translated as CASSPRTGEVVQPQHF. The chain carries TRBV27 and TRBJ1-5, with 9 bases identical to TRBD1. Germline values: CDR1 MNHEY, CDR2 SMNVEV (reference sequence). The CDR3 is 16 amino acids. The J segment lost 6 bases and the V segment lost 5 bases, leaving 11 bases of the junction unmatched.

The chain is built from TRBV7-9 and TRBJ1-4, with D possibly being TRBD1 (6 bases). Deletions cut 5 bases from V and 7 bases from J, with 17 bases between. Germline V gene lookup returns CDR1 SEHNR and CDR2 FQNEAQ (reference sequence). The length of the CDR3 is 15 residues. DNA of the CDR3: TGTGCCAGCAGCCGAGATGGGGGCCTTGTTGAAAAACTGTTTTTT. This sequence encodes CASSRDGGLVEKLFF.

The sample holds a few counts of this clone. The rearrangement links TRBV28 to TRBJ1-1; D is unclear. Germline V lookup: CDR1 MDHEN, CDR2 SYDVKM. Deletions cut 5 bases from V and 6 bases from J, with 7 bases between. The CDR3 loop spans 11 amino acids. The CDR3 reads CASSISAEAFF. CDR3 nucleotide sequence: TGTGCCAGCAGTATATCAGCTGAAGCTTTCTTT.

V usage is TRBV28 and J usage is TRBJ2-7; TRBD1 matches at 8 bases. V was pared by 5 bases and J by 5 bases, with 11 bases of the junction left unmatched. Germline V lookup: CDR1 MDHEN, CDR2 SYDVKM. The CDR3 totals 15 residues. CDR3 loop: CASSPIRDRPNEQYF. As DNA, the CDR3 is TGTGCCAGCAGTCCAATCCGGGACAGGCCAAACGAGCAGTACTTC. The full variable domain, with the rest looked up from reference TRBV28 and TRBJ2-7, is DVKVTQSSRYLVKRTGEKVFLECVQDMDHENMFWYRQDPGLGLRLIYFSYDVKMKEKGDIPEGYSVSREKKERFSLILESASTNQTSMYLCASSPIRDRPNEQYFGPGTRLTVT.

The chain links TRBV7-9 to TRBJ1-5, with a weak D call TRBD1 (6 bases). The CDR3 extends over 15 amino acids. CDR1 is SEHNR and CDR2 is FQNEAQ in the germline V gene (reference sequence). Trimming shortened V by 4 bases and J by 0 bases, and 10 bases separated the two germline ends. In DNA, the CDR3 is TGTGCCAGCAGCTCCGACAGGAGTAGCAATCAGCCCCAGCATTTT. Residues: CASSSDRSSNQPQHF.